The T cell receptor beta chain under discussion was sequenced for a study of T-cell memory formation after mild COVID-19. General study findings and limits: For contracting clones, CD4+ ones sat mainly in CM and EM, CD8+ in EMRA.

Per germline, CDR1 SQVTM and CDR2 ANQGSEA. The CDR3 is made up of 13 amino acids. Trimming at V came to 7 bases and at J to 6 bases, leaving 10 bases not matched to a gene. TCRdb independently ran MiXCR on the 5' RACE reads; one entry per CDR3 protein. The profile covers 450,000 to 700,000 distinct CDR3 sequences, with approximately 19% appearing a single time and 12% taken by the ten largest. To note about this clonotype: Its matching antigen is unknown.

The chain couples TRBV29-1 to TRBJ2-3; 7 bases fit TRBD1. The sample taken for sequencing was PBMCs or a T cell subset sorted from them (not recorded which). The origin of this receptor is an adult woman who had mild COVID-19 (a few samples of this study predate the infection). Cell type and time point are not known. The CDR3 loop reads CSERDSDIDTQYF. In DNA form, the CDR3 reads TGCAGCGAAAGGGACAGCGACATTGATACGCAGTATTTT.